Given below is one T cell receptor beta chain in context. The specificity of this receptor is unknown. Base quality data are lacking; no much larger clone is found one base away. The data belong to a study of sequential checkpoint blockade in melanoma (dated by TCRdb to between 2019 and 2020). Regarding the complete study: Patients were randomized 1:1 to first-line nivolumab followed by ipilimumab (arm A) or ipilimumab followed by nivolumab (arm B). Both trial sequences were followed by maintenance nivolumab.

Read against the paper, the sample's treatment or condition label means: randomized to nivolumab then ipilimumab (arm A) or the reverse (arm B). None of the trial patients had been given prior DNA-damaging chemotherapy. Live CD3+CD8+ cells negative for CD19 and CD56 were sorted from thawed PBMCs on a FACS Aria II flow cytometer. Samples were obtained from patients with melanoma enrolled in CheckMate 064, a randomized, open-label phase II trial of sequential checkpoint blockade. Peripheral blood mononuclear cells were obtained through leukapheresis, purified using Ficoll-Paque, and frozen in human serum containing approximately 10% DMSO. Immediately after sorting, the purity of the sorted blood CD3+CD8+ cells was confirmed to be >98%, and DNA was then extracted. V trim: 3 bases; J trim: 4 bases; unmatched bases: 2. From a lookup of the germline V gene, CDR1 and CDR2 are SQVTM and ANQGSEA. The CDR3 numbers 12 residues from cysteine through phenylalanine. The sequence is cut down to CDR3 DNA, 36 bases in frame from base 1.

The study at large found these results: The response-prediction model combining TCR metrics and mutation burden needs validation in larger, independent patient cohorts.

TCRbeta CDR3 regions were immunosequenced from genomic DNA with the immunoSEQ Assay. Genomic DNA was amplified by bias-controlled multiplex PCR before high-throughput sequencing. The source study handled its data this way. To quantify the absolute abundance of each unique TCRbeta CDR3 region, the sequences were collapsed and filtered. Clonality was defined as 1 minus Pielou's evenness and was calculated using productive rearrangements only. A previously published method was used to identify clones whose frequencies were significantly greater in on-treatment samples than in baseline samples. Entries here come from immuneACCESS through TCRdb and include only in-frame sequences with V and J called. Some clones fail to appear in such tables; in the studies checked, an unresolved V gene covers under half of the shortfall, and the cause of the remainder is unknown. D and trimming were read from the DNA, whereas the V and J calls and clone size are those reported in that table. In all, the sample holds 9,500 to 15,000 clones, and about four fifths of those were seen once. Approximately 7.8% of the sample is in the top ten clones.

The rearrangement joined TRBV29-1 to TRBJ2-5, with TRBD2 matching 7 junction bases. The TCR sequence derives from a human donor with melanoma. Sequences were derived from CD8+ T cells sorted from blood (inferred from file names), sampled from a patient given nivolumab and ipilimumab in sequence. The CDR3 loop reads CSVDPGGETQYF. The nucleotides read TGCAGCGTTGATCCGGGAGGAGAGACCCAGTACTTC.